This T cell receptor beta chain is from a study of blood T cell repertoires in COVID-19. The V and J ends lost 6 bases and 7 bases, in that order; junction bases with no gene match: 7. CDR3 length: 14 residues. From germline, CDR1 is MDHEN and CDR2 SYDVKM. Original processing methods: Amplification from reference gene primers served as the basis for estimated nucleated cell counts. Clones were read by immunoSEQ multiplex PCR, and TCRdb kept only the in-frame ones, dropping some. V, J and clone size derive from that table, while D and trimming were established from the DNA sequence. Of 300,000 to 400,000 clones listed, 75% to 90% are singletons. Each participant's cohort was designated according to participant-reported clinical history. Donors of Cohort 3 who recovered were those that had two negative PCRs, clearance, or symptom resolution.

What was sequenced was PBMCs or T cells enriched from blood (not recorded which). This clonotype was obtained from a man aged 55 to 70 who had recovered from COVID-19. The chain is built from TRBV28 and TRBJ1-5; TRBD1 aligns across 9 bases. This CDR3 reads CASSSDRGSQPQHF. The CDR3 nucleotides read TGTGCCAGCAGCTCGGACAGGGGAAGCCAGCCCCAGCATTTT.